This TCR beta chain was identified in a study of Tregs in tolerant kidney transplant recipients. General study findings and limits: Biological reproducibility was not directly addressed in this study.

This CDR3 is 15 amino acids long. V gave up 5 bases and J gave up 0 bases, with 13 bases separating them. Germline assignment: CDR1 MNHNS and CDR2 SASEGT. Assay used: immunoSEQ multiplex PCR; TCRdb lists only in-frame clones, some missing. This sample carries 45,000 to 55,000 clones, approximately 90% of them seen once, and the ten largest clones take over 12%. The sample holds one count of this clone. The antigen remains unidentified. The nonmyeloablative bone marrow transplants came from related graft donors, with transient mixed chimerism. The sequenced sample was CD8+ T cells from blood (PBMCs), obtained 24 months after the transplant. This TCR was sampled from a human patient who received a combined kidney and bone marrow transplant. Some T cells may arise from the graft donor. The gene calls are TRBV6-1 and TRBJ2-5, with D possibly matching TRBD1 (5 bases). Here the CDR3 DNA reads TGTGCCAGCAGTAGCTTGGGGCAATACCAAGAGACCCAGTACTTC. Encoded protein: CASSSLGQYQETQYF.